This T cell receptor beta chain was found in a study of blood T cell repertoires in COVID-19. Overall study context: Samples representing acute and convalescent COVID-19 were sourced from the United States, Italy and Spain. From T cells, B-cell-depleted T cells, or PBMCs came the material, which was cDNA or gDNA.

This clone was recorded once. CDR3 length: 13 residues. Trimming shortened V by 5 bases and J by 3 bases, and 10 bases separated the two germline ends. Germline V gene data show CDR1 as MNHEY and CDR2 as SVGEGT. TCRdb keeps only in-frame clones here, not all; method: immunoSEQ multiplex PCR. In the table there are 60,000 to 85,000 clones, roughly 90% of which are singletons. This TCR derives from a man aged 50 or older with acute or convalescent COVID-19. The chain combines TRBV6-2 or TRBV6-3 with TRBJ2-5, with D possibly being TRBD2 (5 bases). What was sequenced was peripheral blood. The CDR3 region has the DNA TGTGCCAGCAGTGCGACTACCAAAGAGACCCAGTACTTC. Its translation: CASSATTKETQYF.